A single T cell receptor (beta chain) is shown here with its context. The antigen is unknown. This specimen comes from a study of blood T cells in healthy people across ages. Study outcomes and limitations: Higher diversity and more naive CD4+ cells were features of long-lived donors, compared to aged donors.

Primers used in a second PCR of roughly 7 to 12 cycles were a sample-barcoded 5' primer and a J-beta primer mix. TCRdb re-derived calls from the 5' RACE reads in MiXCR, one entry per CDR3 protein. This table holds about 290,000 distinct CDR3 sequences, around 30% found once. V shed 4 bases and J 5 bases; nucleotides not matched to a gene: 10. The CDR3 totals 15 residues. Germline V gives CDR1 SGHRS, CDR2 YFSETQ. Sequencing input: blood. The genes are TRBV5-1 and TRBJ2-5, with 8 bases fitting TRBD2. This sequence was found in a woman aged 65 to 85 in good health. The CDR3 loop is CASSTQAGAGETQYF. The CDR3 DNA follows: TGCGCCAGCAGCACCCAAGCGGGAGCGGGGGAGACCCAGTACTTC. Together with reference TRBV5-1 and TRBJ2-5, the CDR3 gives the full variable domain: KAGVTQTPRYLIKTRGQQVTLSCSPISGHRSVSWYQQTPGQGLQFLFEYFSETQRNKGNFPGRFSGRQFSNSRSEMNVSTLELGDSALYLCASSTQAGAGETQYFGPGTRLLVL.